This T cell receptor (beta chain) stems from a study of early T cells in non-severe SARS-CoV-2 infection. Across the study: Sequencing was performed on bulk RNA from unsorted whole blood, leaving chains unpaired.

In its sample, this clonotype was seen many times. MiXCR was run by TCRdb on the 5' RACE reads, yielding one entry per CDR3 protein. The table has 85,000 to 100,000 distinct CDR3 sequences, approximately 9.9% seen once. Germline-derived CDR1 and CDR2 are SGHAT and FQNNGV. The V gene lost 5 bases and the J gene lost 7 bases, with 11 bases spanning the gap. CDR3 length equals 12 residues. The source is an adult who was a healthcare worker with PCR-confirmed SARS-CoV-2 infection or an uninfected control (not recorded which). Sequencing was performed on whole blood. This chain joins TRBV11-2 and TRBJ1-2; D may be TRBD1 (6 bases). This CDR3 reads CASSTDRRGYTF. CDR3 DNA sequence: TGTGCCAGCAGCACAGACAGGCGTGGCTACACCTTC.